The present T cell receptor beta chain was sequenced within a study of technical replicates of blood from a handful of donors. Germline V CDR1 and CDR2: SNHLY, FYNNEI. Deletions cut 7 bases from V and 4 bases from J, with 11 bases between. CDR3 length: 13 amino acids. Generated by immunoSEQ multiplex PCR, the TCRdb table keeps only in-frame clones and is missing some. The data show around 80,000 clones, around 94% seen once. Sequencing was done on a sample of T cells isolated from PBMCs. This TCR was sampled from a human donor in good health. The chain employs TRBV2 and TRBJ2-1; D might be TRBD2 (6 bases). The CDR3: CASKVGGYNEQFF. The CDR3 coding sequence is TGTGCCAGCAAGGTCGGGGGATACAATGAGCAGTTCTTC.